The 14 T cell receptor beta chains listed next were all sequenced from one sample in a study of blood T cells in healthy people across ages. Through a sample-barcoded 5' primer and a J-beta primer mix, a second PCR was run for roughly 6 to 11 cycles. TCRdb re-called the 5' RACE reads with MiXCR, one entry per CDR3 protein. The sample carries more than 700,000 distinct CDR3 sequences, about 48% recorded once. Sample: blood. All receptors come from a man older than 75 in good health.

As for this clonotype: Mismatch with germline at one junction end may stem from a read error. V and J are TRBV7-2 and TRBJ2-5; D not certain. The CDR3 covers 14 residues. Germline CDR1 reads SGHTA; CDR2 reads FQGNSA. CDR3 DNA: TGTGCCGGCAGCTTAATTAAGGGACAAGAGACCCAGTACTTC. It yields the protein CAGSLIKGQETQYF.

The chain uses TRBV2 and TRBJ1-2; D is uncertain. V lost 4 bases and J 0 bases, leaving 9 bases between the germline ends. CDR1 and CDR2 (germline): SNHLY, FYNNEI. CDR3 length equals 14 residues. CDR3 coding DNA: TGTGCCAGCAGTGGGCAGCTCCCTAACTATGGCTACACCTTC. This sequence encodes CASSGQLPNYGYTF.

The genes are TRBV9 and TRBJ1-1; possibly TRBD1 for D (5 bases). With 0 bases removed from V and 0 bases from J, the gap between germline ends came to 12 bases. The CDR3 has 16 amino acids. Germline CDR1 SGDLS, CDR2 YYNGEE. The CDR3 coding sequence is TGTGCCAGCAGCGTAGGGCTGGCAGGGATGAACACTGAAGCTTTCTTT. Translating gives CASSVGLAGMNTEAFF.

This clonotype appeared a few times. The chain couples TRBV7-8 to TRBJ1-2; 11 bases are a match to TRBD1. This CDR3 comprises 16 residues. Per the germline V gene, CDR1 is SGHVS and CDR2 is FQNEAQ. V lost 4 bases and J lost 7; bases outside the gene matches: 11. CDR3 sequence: CASSYPVGQGAGGYTF. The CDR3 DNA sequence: TGTGCCAGCAGCTATCCCGTAGGACAGGGGGCCGGTGGCTACACCTTC.

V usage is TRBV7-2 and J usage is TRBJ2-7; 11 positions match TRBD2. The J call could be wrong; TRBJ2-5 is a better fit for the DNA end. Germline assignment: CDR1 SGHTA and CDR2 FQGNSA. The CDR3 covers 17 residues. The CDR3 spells CASSLVVAGGPRKTQYF. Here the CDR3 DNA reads TGTGCCAGCAGCTTAGTCGTAGCGGGAGGGCCGAGGAAGACCCAGTACTTC.

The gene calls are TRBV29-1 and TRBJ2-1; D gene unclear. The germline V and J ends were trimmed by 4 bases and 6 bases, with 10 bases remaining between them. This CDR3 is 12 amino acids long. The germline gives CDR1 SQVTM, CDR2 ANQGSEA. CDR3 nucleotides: TGCAGCGTTGCTTCTACGGTCAATGAGCAGTTCTTC. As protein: CSVASTVNEQFF.

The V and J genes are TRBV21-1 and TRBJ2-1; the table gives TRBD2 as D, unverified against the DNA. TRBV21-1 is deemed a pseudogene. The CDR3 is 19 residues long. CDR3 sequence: CASSKSLAGGASSYNEQFF. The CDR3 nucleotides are TGTGCCAGCAGCAAAAGTCTAGCGGGTGGGGCGAGCTCCTACAATGAGCAGTTCTTC.

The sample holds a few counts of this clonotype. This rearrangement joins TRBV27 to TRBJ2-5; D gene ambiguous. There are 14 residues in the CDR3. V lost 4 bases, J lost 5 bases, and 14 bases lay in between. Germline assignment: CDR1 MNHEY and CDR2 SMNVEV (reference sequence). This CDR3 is CASSYRAFGETQYF. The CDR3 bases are TGTGCCAGCAGTTACCGGGCCTTCGGCGAGACCCAGTACTTC.

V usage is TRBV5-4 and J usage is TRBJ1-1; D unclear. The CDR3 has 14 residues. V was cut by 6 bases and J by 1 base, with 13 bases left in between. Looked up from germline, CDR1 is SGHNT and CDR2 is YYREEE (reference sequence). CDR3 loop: CASIPGIGNTEAFF. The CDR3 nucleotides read TGTGCCAGCATCCCTGGTATTGGGAACACTGAAGCTTTCTTT.

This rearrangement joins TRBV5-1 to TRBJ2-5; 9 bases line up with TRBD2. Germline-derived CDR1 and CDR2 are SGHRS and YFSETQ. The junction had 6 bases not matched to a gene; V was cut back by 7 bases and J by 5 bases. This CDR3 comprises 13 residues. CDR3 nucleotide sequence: TGCGCCAGCGTAGCGGGAGATCACGAGACCCAGTACTTC. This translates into CASVAGDHETQYF.

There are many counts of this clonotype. CDR3 bases: TGTGCCAGCAGCCTCAACCCCGGGGCTTACGAGCAGTACTTC. It is translated as CASSLNPGAYEQYF. The chain uses TRBV9 and TRBJ2-7; D possibly matches TRBD1 or TRBD2 (5 bases each). The V gene lost 4 bases and the J gene lost 4 bases, with 15 bases spanning the gap. CDR1 is SGDLS and CDR2 is YYNGEE in the germline V gene. This CDR3 comprises 14 residues.

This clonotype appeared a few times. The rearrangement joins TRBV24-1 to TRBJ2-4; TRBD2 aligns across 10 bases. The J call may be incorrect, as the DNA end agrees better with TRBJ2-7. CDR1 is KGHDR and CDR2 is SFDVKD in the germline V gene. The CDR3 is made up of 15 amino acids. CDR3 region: CATGGLAIHHYEQYF. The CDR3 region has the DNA TGTGCCACCGGGGGACTAGCGATTCACCACTACGAGCAGTACTTC.

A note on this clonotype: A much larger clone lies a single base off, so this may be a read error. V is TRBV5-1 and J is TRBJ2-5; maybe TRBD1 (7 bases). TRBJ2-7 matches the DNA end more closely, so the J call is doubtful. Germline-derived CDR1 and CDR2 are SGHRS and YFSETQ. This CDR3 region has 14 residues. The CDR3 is CASTESGGSDEQYF. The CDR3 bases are TGCGCCAGCACGGAATCAGGGGGGTCCGACGAGCAGTACTTC.

CDR3 nucleotide sequence: TGTGCCAGCATCTCCAGACAGACGGCTGATGAAAAACTGTTTTTT. Its translation is CASISRQTADEKLFF. The chain combines TRBV2 with TRBJ1-4; D might be TRBD1 (5 bases). This CDR3 spans 15 amino acids. The germline gives CDR1 SNHLY, CDR2 FYNNEI. Trimming left V 7 bases short and J 6 bases short, with 18 bases between. The full variable domain, completed using reference TRBV2 and TRBJ1-4, is EPEVTQTPSHQVTQMGQEVILRCVPISNHLYFYWYRQILGQKVEFLVSFYNNEISEKSEIFDDQFSVERPDGSNFTLKIRSTKLEDSAMYFCASISRQTADEKLFFGSGTQLSVL.